This record concerns one TCR beta chain sequence. Its recognized antigen is unknown. The library came from the immunoSEQ multiplex PCR assay. The multiplex PCR relied on a mix of 60 forward primers for TCR Vbeta segments and 13 reverse primers for TCR Jbeta segments. The CDR3 region of rearranged TCR beta genes was amplified from genomic DNA with a multiplex PCR assay. Amplified TCR beta libraries were sequenced as 87-base-pair reads on the Illumina HiSeq System. In the paper's pipeline: Across the 666 repertoires, a later analysis counted 80 million or so unique TCR beta chains, some 11 million of which were shared by at least two donors. Raw reads were error-corrected and collapsed into unique sequences with a nearest-neighbor algorithm that merged closely related sequences to remove PCR and sequencing errors. V, D and J gene segments were assigned by aligning CDR3 sequences to IMGT reference sequences. For a sequence to be retained, at least a six-nucleotide match to both a V gene segment and a J gene segment was required. A rearrangement counted as productive if the CDR3 had no stop codons and remained in frame with V and J, and every other rearrangement counted as non-productive. Following IMGT convention, CDR3 was defined as the stretch from the second conserved V-encoded cysteine to the conserved J-encoded phenylalanine. The earlier analysis of some 600 of the donors excluded sequences that lacked an unambiguous match to a single V gene segment. In an earlier analysis of approximately 610 of the donors, V segments were called functional above 56.7% productive rearrangements and were called segregating when the between-donor standard deviation exceeded 5%. To diagnose cytomegalovirus status from the catalog of TCR beta chain sequences, a statistical classification framework was built. A later analysis assigned V and J genes by comparing TCR nucleotide sequences with IMGT/GENE-DB human TR gene sequences. A later analysis assigned CDR3 sequences and most-parsimonious VDJ recombination scenarios with the TCRdist pipeline. In a later analysis, each TCR beta chain was defined by its CDR3 amino acid sequence together with its V-gene family, and reads lacking a unique V-gene family were excluded. To address suspected cross-contamination and a sequencing artifact, a later analysis removed several hundred highly shared, low-generation-probability nucleotide sequences. For each public chain, a later analysis derived a clonal expansion index from normalized ranks of inferred template counts within each repertoire. In a later analysis, generation probabilities were computed using a VDJ recombination model fitted to out-of-frame rearrangements, and the results were checked against IGoR. Hypergeometric tests were used in a later analysis to score TCR-TCR, TCR-HLA and TCR-CMV co-occurrence, with a repertoire-size bias correction applied to the TCR pairs. A later analysis estimated false discovery rates by permuting HLA or CMV assignments 20 times. A later analysis grouped co-occurring TCRs with DBSCAN, adding TCRdist sequence similarity when clustering within HLA-allele-positive subsets. For co-occurrence clustering, repertoires with fewer than 30,000 or more than 120,000 public chains were excluded, along with roughly 5 repertoires with anomalous nucleotide sharing. TCRdb mirrors the immuneACCESS table, restricted to in-frame sequences. Some clones are absent from its copies; in checked studies, under half trace to an unresolved V gene, and the reason for the others is unknown. V and J calls and clone size are those listed in that table; D and trimming were worked out from the DNA. The table for this sample lists 35,000 to 45,000 clones. 6.2% of the sample comes from the top ten.

Here V drops 4 bases and J drops 4 bases, and the junction holds 2 bases not matched to any gene. CDR1 SGHNT and CDR2 YYREEE were looked up in the germline V gene (reference sequence). Measured from the cysteine to the phenylalanine, the CDR3 is 14 residues long. Left in the record is the CDR3 DNA by itself, 42 bases read in frame from the first base. The data derive from a study of cytomegalovirus exposure and HLA in healthy donors (dated by TCRdb to about 2017). About the full investigation: An earlier analysis of roughly 500 of the donors reported 276 Gb of sequence data and 95 million to 120 million unique TCR beta sequences obtained from about 200 million T cells. In addition to the first cohort of around 670 subjects, a separate validation cohort of under 150 different subjects was used. To predict cytomegalovirus infection status, the study combined high-throughput TCR immunosequencing, statistical association of individual TCRs with disease status, and machine learning. Among 300 to 500 genotyped donors of the cohort, an average of around 240,000 unique TCR beta nucleotide sequences was sequenced per donor, of which about 20% were non-productive. The study used immunosequencing to profile the T cell repertoires of some 600 subjects and linked those repertoires to cytomegalovirus serostatus. The study aimed to test whether cataloging public T cell receptors could reveal signatures of past pathogen exposure. Of the 398 genotyped donors, less than 85% were placed in the genetic ancestry cluster associated with self-reported Caucasian donors. Genome-wide SNP genotypes for about 65% of the 666 donors were used in a later genetic analysis, which treated that subset as a discovery cohort. About 5 DR-DQ haplotypes were handled as single units for association and clustering, since linkage in the cohort was strong. Roughly 320 gigabases of sequencing data and approximately 92 million unique TCR sequences made up an early release that covered nearly 650 HLA-typed donors. In a later analysis, previously published TCR beta repertoires from fewer than 750 donors were re-analyzed and high-resolution HLA genotyping was added so that TCR occurrence patterns could be studied. Rather than using new phenotypic data, the later analysis identified candidate immune exposures from TCR beta sequences and from how often those sequences occurred across donors. Donor age, sex, ethnicity and CMV serostatus were compiled alongside the repertoire data. In an earlier analysis of around 540 of the donors, high-throughput TCR beta sequencing was used to judge whether each TCR beta V gene segment behaved as functional or pseudogenic. Every repertoire in the discovery cohort had been generated on one and the same sequencing platform. The number of typed donors differed by locus: about 620-640 for A, B, C, DRB1 and DQB1; 500 to 550 for DQA1; some 610 for DPA1; and about 450 for DPB1. HLA typing covered class I and class II loci at four-digit resolution. Broader findings and caveats from the paper: HLA typing was unavailable for some donors at each locus, so association tests used only the typed subset. In a later genetic analysis, a missense DCLRE1C variant was associated with V-gene and J-gene trimming of TCR beta chains, and the association was replicated in an independent cohort. Correlated functional status among segregating V segments might reflect linkage disequilibrium, but an unknown experimental factor could not be ruled out. A further reported finding was that TCR beta sequences accurately predicted the HLA-A and HLA-B alleles for most subjects in the first cohort. Compared with the approximately 600-donor mean, donors in an Asian-associated ancestry cluster had fewer N-insertions in productive TCRs, according to a later genetic analysis. The presence/absence analyses assumed that sequencing depth was roughly uniform across donors, and that assumption may not be true. In a later analysis, several top co-occurrence clusters were reported to appear linked to parvovirus B19, influenza, CMV and Epstein-Barr virus. This cohort had only TCR beta chains sequenced, and the lack of alpha or paired-chain data limited which features could be detected. A cluster of highly shared sequence variants was judged likely to be a technical artifact of the sequencing pipeline. Some IMGT-functional V segments, including TRBV6-2 and TRBV6-3, could not be told apart with the 87-base-pair reads, so those segments were excluded. Roughly 17 rarely observed V segments, including chromosome 9 orphons, were excluded from the earlier analysis of almost 600 of the donors because counts were too low. A later analysis found that TCR association rates varied across HLA loci, with DRB1 alleles showing the most associated TCRs and HLA-C alleles the fewest. The only immune exposure information available for the cohort was CMV serostatus. In a later analysis, about 16,000 TCR beta sequences were associated with specific HLA alleles at a false discovery rate of 0.05. In vitro tests confirmed that a few of the cytomegalovirus-associated TCR beta chains recognize cytomegalovirus antigens. Broadly in line with IMGT annotations, most TCR beta V segments showed up in productive rearrangements about 87% or about 30% of the time in an earlier analysis of 450 to 750 of the donors. In a later analysis, most CMV-associated TCR beta chains were found to appear HLA-restricted, with HLA associations seemingly driven largely by CMV exposure. In a later analysis, HLA-associated TCR beta chains were found to be more clonally expanded and to have lower generation probabilities than equally common non-associated chains. Cytomegalovirus status was reported to be diagnosed by the classifier with high specificity and sensitivity in both the original and validation cohorts. While some public TCRs were present in many individuals, most TCR sequences turned up only very rarely across donors. The study listed 170 or so TCR beta chains as associated with cytomegalovirus. When HLA alleles, especially DR and DQ, strongly co-occurred, TCR associations were difficult to assign to individual alleles. The authors suggested that the approach could potentially be generalized to other disease states and immunological phenotypes.

The cohort comprised 666 healthy bone marrow donors. At the time of sampling, all cohort members were nominally healthy, though unrecorded immune exposures were likely present. The donor was CMV seronegative and was included in the group of several hundred seronegative cohort members. A peripheral blood sample was collected from each donor, and TCR beta sequencing was performed on peripheral blood mononuclear cells. The Qiagen DNeasy Blood Extraction Kit was used to extract genomic DNA from the blood cell samples. Sequenced material: PBMCs. The receptor comes from a man between 25 and 39 years old in good health and CMV-seronegative. Rearrangement joined TRBV5-4 to TRBJ2-2, and 9 junctional nucleotides match TRBD1. The CDR3 sequence is CASSRQGGTGELFF. The DNA sequence is TGTGCCAGCAGCAGACAGGGGGGCACCGGGGAGCTGTTTTTT.